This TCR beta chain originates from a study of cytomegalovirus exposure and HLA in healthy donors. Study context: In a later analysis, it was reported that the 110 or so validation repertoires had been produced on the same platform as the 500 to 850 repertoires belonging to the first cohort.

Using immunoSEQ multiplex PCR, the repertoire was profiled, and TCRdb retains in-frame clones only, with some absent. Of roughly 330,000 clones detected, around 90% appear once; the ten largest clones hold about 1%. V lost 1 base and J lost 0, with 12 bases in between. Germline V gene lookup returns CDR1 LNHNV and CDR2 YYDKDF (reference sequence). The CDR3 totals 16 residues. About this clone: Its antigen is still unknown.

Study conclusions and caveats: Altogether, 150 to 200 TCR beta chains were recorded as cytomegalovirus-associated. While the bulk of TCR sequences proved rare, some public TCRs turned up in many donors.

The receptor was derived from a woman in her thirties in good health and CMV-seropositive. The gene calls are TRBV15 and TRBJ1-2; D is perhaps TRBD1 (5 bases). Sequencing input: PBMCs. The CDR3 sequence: CATSRGRRGSNYGYTF. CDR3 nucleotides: TGTGCCACCAGCAGAGGGAGGAGGGGCTCTAACTATGGCTACACCTTC.